These T cell receptor beta chains were read from a single sample in a study of tumor-infiltrating lymphocytes in oesophageal squamous cell carcinoma. One entry per CDR3 protein results from TCRdb running MiXCR on the PCR reads. The data hold some 21,000 distinct CDR3 sequences, with approximately 40% observed a single time. Input material: normal esophageal tissue next to the tumor. The receptor set was obtained from a male donor with esophageal squamous cell carcinoma. The CDR3 runs from the conserved cysteine through the conserved F or W. The order of the fields is CDR3 DNA, CDR3 protein, J gene, clone size, V gene, D gene. A D gene is named only where the DNA matches it firmly. Expanded clones get a size class; other rows say once, few or many, or leave the size out.

TGTGCCATCAGAGCCGGGACTAGCGGGAGAGAGACCCAGTACTTC | CAIRAGTSGRETQYF | TRBJ2-5 | many | TRBV10-3 | TRBD2
TGTGCCAGCAGCTTGATGAGGAACACTGAAGCTTTCTTT | CASSLMRNTEAFF | TRBJ1-1 | many | TRBV7-2 | -
TGTGCCAGCGTCGTATTGAGAGGGGGGGGCCGGAACACTGAAGCTTTCTTT | CASVVLRGGGRNTEAFF | TRBJ1-1 | - | TRBV5-6 | -
TGTGCCAGCAGGTCCAGGGCCGCAGATACGCAGTATTTT | CASRSRAADTQYF | TRBJ2-3 | - | TRBV12-3/TRBV12-4 | -
TGTGCCACCAGTGATTGGTCGGGCGGGGAGCTGTTTTTT | CATSDWSGGELFF | TRBJ2-2 | many | TRBV24-1 | -
TGTGCCAGCAGCCCACAGGGAGGAATCAATGAGCAGTTCTTC | CASSPQGGINEQFF | TRBJ2-1 | - | TRBV12-3/TRBV12-4 | -
TGTGCCAGCAGTGAAGGACAGGAAAGCACAGATACGCAGTATTTT | CASSEGQESTDTQYF | TRBJ2-3 | medium-sized | TRBV6-1 | -
TGTGCCAGCAGCACGGACAGGCAATCCTACGAGCAGTACTTC | CASSTDRQSYEQYF | TRBJ2-7 | many | TRBV7-2 | TRBD1
TGTGCCAGCAGAGTTCAGAGCTCCTATAATTCACCCCTCCACTTT | CASRVQSSYNSPLHF | TRBJ1-6 | many | TRBV28 | -
TGCGCCAGCAGCCAAGACGCGGACAGCCAAGAGACCCAGTACTTC | CASSQDADSQETQYF | TRBJ2-5 | - | TRBV4-1 | -
TGTGCCAGCAGTCGTCTCGAGGGGAGCAAGCAGTTCTTC | CASSRLEGSKQFF | TRBJ2-1 | medium-sized | TRBV6-1 | -
TGTGCCAGCAGCTTAGAGTTCCCGGATACGCAGTATTTT | CASSLEFPDTQYF | TRBJ2-3 | many | TRBV7-6 | -
TGTGCCAGCAGCTTAGCGGCTCGGACGGCTAGCACAGATACGCAGTATTTT | CASSLAARTASTDTQYF | TRBJ2-3 | many | TRBV11-2 | -
TGTGCCAGCAGCCCCGGGAATAGCGATAGCACAGATACGCAGTATTTT | CASSPGNSDSTDTQYF | TRBJ2-3 | - | TRBV7-6 | -
TGTGCCAGCAGGTTGCAGGGGGCGTCCTACGAGCAGTACTTC | CASRLQGASYEQYF | TRBJ2-7 | many | TRBV11-2 | TRBD1
TGCGCCAGCAGCTTGGGGGGCCCCTCGTTAGGGTACGAGCAGTACTTC | CASSLGGPSLGYEQYF | TRBJ2-7 | - | TRBV5-1 | -
TGTGCCAGCAATGGGGGAAGCTCCTACGAGCAGTACTTC | CASNGGSSYEQYF | TRBJ2-7 | many | TRBV28 | -
TGTGCCAGCAGTGCCGGGACTAGCGGGAGTGGAGGCCCAGATACGCAGTATTTT | CASSAGTSGSGGPDTQYF | TRBJ2-3 | many | TRBV6-1 | TRBD2
TGTGCCAGCAGCTTAGGGGGGATTAGCACAGATACGCAGTATTTT | CASSLGGISTDTQYF | TRBJ2-3 | - | TRBV7-6 | -
TGTGCCAGCAGCTTTAGTCGTCAAACTTCGGGCGAGCAGTACTTC | CASSFSRQTSGEQYF | TRBJ2-7 | - | TRBV7-8 | -
TGTGCCAGCAGCCCCCAGGGGACAGGGGGCAATGAGCAGTTCTTC | CASSPQGTGGNEQFF | TRBJ2-1 | medium-sized | TRBV7-9 | TRBD1
TGTGCCAGCAGTGGCCGTACGACAGGGCACTATGGCTACACCTTC | CASSGRTTGHYGYTF | TRBJ1-2 | few | TRBV6-1 | TRBD1
TGTGCCAGCAGCGTAGTGCCAGGAGACCCGTGGGACAATGAGCAGTACTTC | CASSVVPGDPWDNEQYF | TRBJ2-5 | - | TRBV9 | -
TGTGCCAGCAGTTCTCTAACCTACGAGCAGTACTTC | CASSSLTYEQYF | TRBJ2-7 | - | TRBV6-1 | -
TGTGCCAGCAGTGCAAGCGGGAGGGGATCGGAGGAGCAGTACTTC | CASSASGRGSEEQYF | TRBJ2-7 | many | TRBV2 | TRBD2
TGTGCCAGCAGCGCCCGGGATCTGAATGAAAAACTGTTTTTT | CASSARDLNEKLFF | TRBJ1-4 | - | TRBV7-2 | -
TGCGCCAGCAGGAAGACAGGGGCTGCATACGAGCAGTACTTC | CASRKTGAAYEQYF | TRBJ2-7 | - | TRBV5-4 | TRBD1
TGTGCCAGCAGCCTAAGGGGTTCCGGGGCCAACGTCCTGACTTTC | CASSLRGSGANVLTF | TRBJ2-6 | many | TRBV5-6 | -
TGTGCCAGCAGCTTCCAGGGGGCCAACGTCCTGACTTTC | CASSFQGANVLTF | TRBJ2-6 | medium-sized | TRBV7-9 | -
TGTGCCAGCAGCCAAGACTCCGACTTCGGGGAGACCCAGTACTTC | CASSQDSDFGETQYF | TRBJ2-5 | few | TRBV3-1 | -
TGCGCCAGCAGTACAGGGAACTACGAGCAGTACTTC | CASSTGNYEQYF | TRBJ2-7 | many | TRBV10-2 | -
TGTGCCAGCAGTTTATTCCAGGGTTCCAATCAGCCCCAGCATTTT | CASSLFQGSNQPQHF | TRBJ1-5 | medium-sized | TRBV27 | -
TGTGCCAGCAGTTTATACCAGGGGGCGAATCAGCCCCAGCATTTT | CASSLYQGANQPQHF | TRBJ1-5 | few | TRBV28 | TRBD1
TGTGCCAGCACCTTAATGGGGCGCCCCTACGAGCCCCAGCATTTT | CASTLMGRPYEPQHF | TRBJ1-5 | - | TRBV28 | -
TGTGCCAGCAGATCGACAGGGGCCTACAATGAGCAGTTCTTC | CASRSTGAYNEQFF | TRBJ2-1 | many | TRBV27 | TRBD1
TGTGCCAGCAGGGAGCTGGTTGGTGAGCAGTTCTTC | CASRELVGEQFF | TRBJ2-1 | many | TRBV27 | -
TGTGCCAGCAGTTTAGGCTCGGGGGATTGGATCACTGAAGCTTTCTTT | CASSLGSGDWITEAFF | TRBJ1-1 | many | TRBV28 | -
TGTGCCAGCAGCCTTGGGCTGGCCGGGAATGAGCAGTTCTTC | CASSLGLAGNEQFF | TRBJ2-1 | - | TRBV4-2 | -
TGTGCCAGCAGTTTCTCGGGGGTCAATAATTCACCCCTCCACTTT | CASSFSGVNNSPLHF | TRBJ1-6 | - | TRBV12-3/TRBV12-4 | -
TGTGCCAGCAGGGGGCGCTCGGCTGGTGAACGTGAGCAGTACTTC | CASRGRSAGEREQYF | TRBJ2-5 | - | TRBV28 | -
TGTGCCAGCAGCTTAGGTGGGGCACGGGAGACCCAGTACTTC | CASSLGGARETQYF | TRBJ2-5 | many | TRBV11-1 | -
TGTGCCAGCAGCTTAGGGCAGAGCTCCTACGAGCAGTACTTC | CASSLGQSSYEQYF | TRBJ2-7 | medium-sized | TRBV7-2 | -
TGTGCCAGCAGCTTAGGGCGGGAGACCCAGTACTTC | CASSLGRETQYF | TRBJ2-5 | few | TRBV7-2 | -
TGTGCCAGCAGTCCCCTGCTAGCGGGAGTTGTAGATACGCAGTATTTT | CASSPLLAGVVDTQYF | TRBJ2-3 | medium-sized | TRBV12-3/TRBV12-4 | TRBD2
TGTGCCAGCAGCCCCGAGGACGAGGCCTACGAGCAGTACTTC | CASSPEDEAYEQYF | TRBJ2-7 | medium-sized | TRBV7-8 | -